This T cell receptor (beta chain) comes out of a study of blood T cell repertoires in COVID-19. Study-wide context: Whether acute or convalescent, the COVID-19 samples came from the United States, Italy and Spain. PBMCs, B-cell-depleted T cells, or T cells were the source of the cDNA or gDNA that made up the material.

The protocol was immunoSEQ multiplex PCR, while the TCRdb copy is restricted to in-frame clones and leaves out a portion. The data hold 80,000 to 95,000 clones, with 81% observed a single time. Trimming cost V 7 bases and J 6 bases; bases outside gene matches: 7. The CDR3 extends over 14 amino acids. Germline V lookup: CDR1 MNHEY, CDR2 SVGAGI. Sequenced sample: peripheral blood. The TCR originated in a man at least 80 years old with COVID-19, enrolled during active disease. This chain uses TRBV6-5 with TRBJ1-5; 9 bases map to TRBD1. The CDR3 protein is CASMRDRVAQPQHF. The CDR3 nucleotides read TGTGCCAGCATGCGGGACAGGGTCGCTCAGCCCCAGCATTTT.